A single sample gave rise to the 7 T cell receptor beta chains below, sequenced in a study of CXCR3-negative and CXCR3-positive naive CD8 T cells. Study-wide points: In CXCR3-positive naive cells, the TRB CDR3s were more hydrophobic than in CXCR3-negative naive cells.

These receptors' targets are unknown. Carrying UMI labels, the TRB cDNA libraries were prepared through 5' RACE. From its re-call of the 5' RACE reads, TCRdb lists each CDR3 protein once, without DNA. The listing contains 50,000 to 65,000 distinct CDR3 sequences. The specimen was naive CXCR3+ CD8+ T cells from blood. Subset defined: CD45RO-CCR7+CD27+CD95- naive CD8+ T cells expressing CXCR3 (TNR3+). All receptors derive from a human donor in good health. Some clones in this sample may be carry-over from other donors' samples.

The chain uses TRBV6-6 and TRBJ1-1. There are 13 residues in the CDR3. The germline CDR1 and CDR2 sequences are MNHNY and SVGAGI (reference sequence). The CDR3 spells CASSYVERYGAFF.

V gene TRBV7-9 combines with J gene TRBJ2-1. Germline V CDR1 and CDR2: SEHNR, FQNEAQ (reference sequence). The length of the CDR3 is 13 residues. The CDR3 protein is CASSIGLHNEQFF.

V gene TRBV7-9 combines with J gene TRBJ2-7; TCRdb indicates TRBD2, and absent DNA this call remains unverified. Germline-derived CDR1 and CDR2 are SEHNR and FQNEAQ (reference sequence). The CDR3 is made up of 11 amino acids. CDR3 loop: CASGRWDEQYF.

The chain uses TRBV20-1 and TRBJ1-5. Germline V gene sequence: CDR1 DFQATT, CDR2 SNEGSKA (reference sequence). The CDR3 loop spans 13 amino acids. This CDR3 is CSARDRGDQPQHF.

This chain connects TRBV9 to TRBJ2-5; TCRdb indicates TRBD1, and absent DNA this call remains unverified. Germline lookup yields CDR1 SGDLS and CDR2 YYNGEE. This CDR3 region has 13 residues. The CDR3 sequence is CAGSVRGRETQYF.

The rearrangement joins TRBV15 to TRBJ1-5; TCRdb's D call, TRBD1, is unchecked because there is no DNA. Germline V gene data show CDR1 as LNHNV and CDR2 as YYDKDF (reference sequence). CDR3 length: 15 residues. The CDR3 loop reads CATSGGQGATQPQHF.

The chain recombines TRBV6-2 or TRBV6-3 with TRBJ1-2; TCRdb calls TRBD1, which cannot be checked without DNA. The CDR3 loop spans 15 amino acids. Germline loops: CDR1 MNHEY, CDR2 SVGEGT. CDR3 region: CASSLQLQEGGGYTF.